Listed below are T cell receptor beta chains from one sample, sequenced in a study of blood T cell repertoires in COVID-19. Using immunoSEQ multiplex PCR, the repertoire was profiled, and TCRdb retains in-frame clones only, with some absent. The data contain around 64,000 clones, around 86% of them singletons. Sequencing was performed on peripheral blood. The receptors come from a man aged 25-40 years with acute or convalescent COVID-19. CDR3s include the opening cysteine and the closing phenylalanine or tryptophan. Fields, in order: CDR3 protein, V gene, clone size. Size values are once, few and many counts, or a class for expanded clones, and some rows have none.

cdr3_aa: CASSATGQGYGYTF
v_call: TRBV4-2
clone_size: .

cdr3_aa: CASSRTGDDYGYTF
v_call: TRBV27
clone_size: .

cdr3_aa: CSVESRDRSYNEQFF
v_call: TRBV29-1
clone_size: .

cdr3_aa: CASSLGTTNEKLFF
v_call: TRBV6-5
clone_size: .

cdr3_aa: CASSLGGLGETQYF
v_call: TRBV5-1
clone_size: .

cdr3_aa: CASSLAAGGQSGYTF
v_call: TRBV5-1
clone_size: .

cdr3_aa: CASSSGTGGLNEQFF
v_call: TRBV5-4
clone_size: .

cdr3_aa: CAILASEDTQYF
v_call: TRBV10-3
clone_size: few

cdr3_aa: CASSPLGSSYGYTF
v_call: TRBV6-5
clone_size: once

cdr3_aa: CASSSGGNTIYF
v_call: TRBV12-3/TRBV12-4
clone_size: .

cdr3_aa: CASSGTFQETQYF
v_call: TRBV6-2/TRBV6-3
clone_size: .

cdr3_aa: CASRPGGNNEQFF
v_call: TRBV6-5
clone_size: .

cdr3_aa: CASSIISGGEQYF
v_call: TRBV19
clone_size: .

cdr3_aa: CATAAIGGQETQYF
v_call: TRBV10-3
clone_size: .

cdr3_aa: CASSRTSQETQYF
v_call: TRBV9
clone_size: .

cdr3_aa: CASSDLSPGQGERNTIYF
v_call: TRBV16
clone_size: .

cdr3_aa: CASSLVGLAFGEQFF
v_call: TRBV28
clone_size: .

cdr3_aa: CASSQMTGGYGYTF
v_call: TRBV14
clone_size: few

cdr3_aa: CASTQVTNTEAFF
v_call: TRBV6-6
clone_size: .

cdr3_aa: CASSVQRGVYEQYF
v_call: TRBV2
clone_size: .

cdr3_aa: CASSPRQTTYNEQFF
v_call: TRBV5-1
clone_size: .

cdr3_aa: CASSYEDTQYF
v_call: TRBV6-5
clone_size: .

cdr3_aa: CASSSRTGKRQETQYF
v_call: TRBV7-9
clone_size: few

cdr3_aa: CASTAGGPNNQPQHF
v_call: TRBV19
clone_size: .

cdr3_aa: CSASDQREELFF
v_call: TRBV20-1
clone_size: .

cdr3_aa: CASSARAGELFF
v_call: TRBV19
clone_size: .

cdr3_aa: CASSQVGLAGGATDTQYF
v_call: TRBV4-2
clone_size: .

cdr3_aa: CASSQGQRTYGYTF
v_call: TRBV13
clone_size: .

cdr3_aa: CASGTGTLNTGELFF
v_call: TRBV5-1
clone_size: .

cdr3_aa: CASRQGRIQSPEAFF
v_call: TRBV6-5
clone_size: .

cdr3_aa: CAWTPIRGQSDGYTF
v_call: TRBV30
clone_size: few

cdr3_aa: CASTADTPNTEAFF
v_call: TRBV2
clone_size: once

cdr3_aa: CSARDVGAAFF
v_call: TRBV20-1
clone_size: .

cdr3_aa: CASHLTWTGAMSLGYTF
v_call: TRBV2
clone_size: few

cdr3_aa: CASSTGTGGDTEAFF
v_call: TRBV9
clone_size: .

cdr3_aa: CASSPSGGANYGYTF
v_call: TRBV18
clone_size: .

cdr3_aa: CASSPDRSNTEAFF
v_call: TRBV2
clone_size: .

cdr3_aa: CASREGVTEAFF
v_call: TRBV5-1
clone_size: .

cdr3_aa: CSASVDRIYGYTF
v_call: TRBV20-1
clone_size: .

cdr3_aa: CASSAGQGAIGNEQFF
v_call: TRBV5-1
clone_size: once

cdr3_aa: CAWSRGWGVGTGELFF
v_call: TRBV30
clone_size: .

cdr3_aa: CASSQVTGEAGYGYTF
v_call: TRBV3-1/TRBV3-2
clone_size: .

cdr3_aa: CASSQEGGRGSTGELFF
v_call: TRBV14
clone_size: .

cdr3_aa: CASTLKAGASGNTGELFF
v_call: TRBV19
clone_size: few

cdr3_aa: CASSIERGNPEQFF
v_call: TRBV19
clone_size: once

cdr3_aa: CASSFSSTSGATWETQYF
v_call: TRBV27
clone_size: .

cdr3_aa: CASRSSSYEQYF
v_call: TRBV5-1
clone_size: .

cdr3_aa: CASSIRWSSYNSPLHF
v_call: TRBV19
clone_size: .

cdr3_aa: CATSRRTGGTDTQYF
v_call: TRBV15
clone_size: .

cdr3_aa: CASSLGGNTGELFF
v_call: TRBV7-2
clone_size: .

cdr3_aa: CATSRERNSHNEQFF
v_call: TRBV15
clone_size: .